The 13 T cell receptor beta chains listed next were all sequenced from one sample in a study of T cells in localized non-small cell lung cancer. Sequencing used immunoSEQ multiplex PCR; TCRdb keeps in-frame clones, though not all of them. The sample holds tens of thousands of clones, about 86% seen once. Material: peripheral blood, obtained before any cancer treatment. Receptors were obtained from a woman aged 40 to 75 with stage I lung adenocarcinoma.

This rearrangement joins TRBV6-5 to TRBJ1-6, with 7 bases fitting TRBD1. CDR3 length: 14 residues. Germline V gives CDR1 MNHEY, CDR2 SVGAGI. The junction had 6 bases not matched to a gene; V was cut back by 3 bases and J by 10 bases. The CDR3 coding sequence is TGTGCCAGCAGTTATGACAGGGAGAACTCACCCCTCCACTTT. As protein: CASSYDRENSPLHF.

V and J are TRBV30 and TRBJ2-1; D remains unclear. The germline gives CDR1 GTSNPN, CDR2 SVGIG (reference sequence). The CDR3 runs 11 residues. Trimming removed 2 bases at V and 7 bases at J, with 6 bases between. CDR3 region: CAWSKWNEQFF. The CDR3 DNA reads TGTGCCTGGAGTAAGTGGAATGAGCAGTTCTTC.

The chain links TRBV6-1 to TRBJ2-7, with a weak D call TRBD2 (6 bases). Trimming shortened V by 10 bases and J by 0 bases, and 16 bases separated the two germline ends. This CDR3 contains 14 residues. Looked up from germline, CDR1 is MNHNS and CDR2 is SASEGT. The CDR3 DNA follows: TGTGCCACAGGCGGGGCAGGGAGCTCCTACGAGCAGTACTTC. Its protein product is CATGGAGSSYEQYF.

The chain recombines TRBV18 with TRBJ1-1, with 7 bases identical to TRBD1. Germline V gene sequence: CDR1 KGHSH, CDR2 LQKENI. V gave up 4 bases and J gave up 1 base; unmatched junction bases: 3. The CDR3 extends over 14 amino acids. The CDR3: CASSRGTENTEAFF. In DNA form, the CDR3 reads TGTGCCAGCTCACGGGGGACAGAGAACACTGAAGCTTTCTTT.

The CDR3 DNA sequence: TGTGCCAGCTCACCAAACAGGCAGGGCTACGAGCAGTACTTC. This codes for CASSPNRQGYEQYF. This rearrangement joins TRBV18 to TRBJ2-7, with a weak D call TRBD1 (5 bases). The CDR3 is made up of 14 amino acids. V dropped 2 bases and J dropped 3 bases, with 11 bases sitting between them. Germline V CDR1 and CDR2: KGHSH, LQKENI.

The rearrangement links TRBV4-2 to TRBJ2-5; D tentatively reads TRBD1 or TRBD2 (5 bases each). CDR3 size: 15 residues. V was shortened by 4 bases and J by 4 bases, with 16 bases between the two germline ends. CDR1 is LGHNA, CDR2 YNFKEQ, per germline. The CDR3 spells CASSLAGRQGETQYF. CDR3 in DNA: TGTGCCAGCAGCCTTGCGGGTCGTCAGGGAGAGACCCAGTACTTC.

The chain couples TRBV5-4 to TRBJ1-4; 9 positions agree with TRBD1. CDR1 is SGHNT and CDR2 is YYREEE in the germline V gene (reference sequence). Losses at the gene ends were 1 base for V and 7 bases for J; bases not matched to a gene: 5. This CDR3 is built from 15 residues. The chain's CDR3 is CASSLYGQGFEKLFF. The CDR3 DNA follows: TGTGCCAGCAGCTTGTATGGACAGGGGTTTGAAAAACTGTTTTTT.

The chain links TRBV4-3 to TRBJ2-7; no firm D call. V lost 0 bases and J lost 4, with 7 bases in between. CDR3 length equals 13 residues. Germline V gene data show CDR1 as LGHNA and CDR2 as YSLEER. CDR3 sequence: CASSQDSGYEQYF. CDR3 sequence (DNA): TGCGCCAGCAGCCAAGATTCCGGTTACGAGCAGTACTTC.

The chain joins TRBV10-3 to TRBJ1-1, with D uncertain. V was cut by 6 bases and J by 0 bases, with 11 bases left in between. The CDR3 contains 14 residues. Per germline, CDR1 ENHRY and CDR2 SYGVKD. The CDR3 loop is CAIRLGQLNTEAFF. CDR3 DNA sequence: TGTGCCATCAGATTAGGGCAGTTGAACACTGAAGCTTTCTTT.

The chain joins TRBV19 to TRBJ1-2; D gene uncertain. V shed 6 bases and J shed 0 bases, with 2 bases lying between them. Germline V gene sequence: CDR1 LNHDA, CDR2 SQIVND (reference sequence). CDR3 length equals 11 residues. Here the CDR3 reads CASSSNYGYTF. CDR3 coding DNA: TGTGCCAGTAGCTCTAACTATGGCTACACCTTC.

V and J are TRBV18 and TRBJ2-6; 8 nucleotides align to TRBD1. The CDR3 runs 16 residues. V lost 7 bases and J lost 1; bases outside the gene matches: 6. CDR1 and CDR2 from the germline V gene are KGHSH and LQKENI. CDR3 DNA: TGTGCCAGCTGGGGGACAGGAGAGTCTGGGGCCAACGTCCTGACTTTC. Translation gives CASWGTGESGANVLTF. The whole variable domain, remainder taken from reference TRBV18 and TRBJ2-6, is NAGVMQNPRHLVRRRGQEARLRCSPMKGHSHVYWYRQLPEEGLKFMVYLQKENIIDESGMPKERFSAEFPKEGPSILRIQQVVRGDSAAYFCASWGTGESGANVLTFGAGSRLTVL.

The rearrangement joins TRBV10-3 to TRBJ1-6, with D perhaps TRBD1 (5 bases). From germline, CDR1 is ENHRY and CDR2 SYGVKD. V was cut by 4 bases and J by 7 bases, with 11 bases left in between. There are 14 residues in the CDR3. In nucleotides, the CDR3 is TGTGCCATCAGTGCTGACAGCCAAAATTCACCCCTCCACTTT. This sequence encodes CAISADSQNSPLHF.

The genes are TRBV6-1 and TRBJ2-4, with D perhaps given as TRBD1 or TRBD2 (5 bases each). V was pared by 7 bases and J by 6 bases, with 13 bases between. Germline lookup yields CDR1 MNHNS and CDR2 SASEGT. This CDR3 comprises 13 residues. The CDR3 DNA reads TGTGCCAGCAAAATGGGGGAAGGAAACATTCAGTACTTC. This codes for CASKMGEGNIQYF.